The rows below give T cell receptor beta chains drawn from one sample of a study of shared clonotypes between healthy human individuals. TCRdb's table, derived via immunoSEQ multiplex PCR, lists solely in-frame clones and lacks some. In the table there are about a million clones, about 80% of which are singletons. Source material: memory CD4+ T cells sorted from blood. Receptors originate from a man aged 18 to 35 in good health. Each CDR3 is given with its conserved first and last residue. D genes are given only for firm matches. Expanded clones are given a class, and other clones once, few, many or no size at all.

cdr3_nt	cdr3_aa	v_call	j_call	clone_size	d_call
TGTGCCAGCAGGGGGACCCCCCCCGCCTACGAGCAGTACTTC	CASRGTPPAYEQYF	TRBV2	TRBJ2-7	many	-
TGTGCCAGCAGCCGCTTGACAGGGGCGAGGGACGAGCAGTACTTC	CASSRLTGARDEQYF	TRBV5-4	TRBJ2-7	-	TRBD1
TGTGCCAGCAGAGCAGGGTGGGCCTATGGCTACACCTTC	CASRAGWAYGYTF	TRBV6-5	TRBJ1-2	few	-
TGCGCCAGCAGCCAAAGTTATCCCAGTACCGGGGAGCTGTTTTTT	CASSQSYPSTGELFF	TRBV4-1	TRBJ2-2	-	-
TGCAGCGTTGAAGCGACAGGGAGATCTGTCGGCTACACCTTC	CSVEATGRSVGYTF	TRBV29-1	TRBJ1-2	-	TRBD1
TGTGCCAGCAGCTGGGGACCCGGGAATTCACCCCTCCACTTT	CASSWGPGNSPLHF	TRBV5-8	TRBJ1-6	-	-
TGCAGCCATCTCGACAGGGAGTCCTTCACTGAAGCTTTCTTT	CSHLDRESFTEAFF	TRBV29-1	TRBJ1-1	many	TRBD1
TGTGCCAGCAGTCGTGGACAGGGGTATGGCTACACCTTC	CASSRGQGYGYTF	TRBV5-6	TRBJ1-2	-	TRBD1
TGTGCCAGCAGCTTAAACGGCGGGGCGGGCACCGGGGAGCTGTTTTTT	CASSLNGGAGTGELFF	TRBV7-2	TRBJ2-2	-	-
TGTGCCAGCAGCTTTGCGGGGGTAAAGAATTCACCCCTCCACTTT	CASSFAGVKNSPLHF	TRBV5-8	TRBJ1-6	-	-
TGTGCCAGCAGTGTACCGGGGACAGGGGGCTACGAGCAGTACTTC	CASSVPGTGGYEQYF	TRBV6-4	TRBJ2-7	-	TRBD1
TGTGCCAGCAGGAAAGAGGGCACTGAAGCTTTCTTT	CASRKEGTEAFF	TRBV11-2	TRBJ1-1	-	-
TGTGCCAGTAGTATAGAAACTAGACAGGGTCACGAGCAGTACTTC	CASSIETRQGHEQYF	TRBV19	TRBJ2-7	-	TRBD1
TGTGCCATCAGTGAAGGCTTCTCGAACACCGGGGAGCTGTTTTTT	CAISEGFSNTGELFF	TRBV10-3	TRBJ2-2	-	-
TGTGCCAGCAGCTTCTTCCGGGACAGGGCCAATCAGCCCCAGCATTTT	CASSFFRDRANQPQHF	TRBV5-6	TRBJ1-5	-	TRBD1
TGCGCCAGCAGCCCCCAGGGCACAGATACGCAGTATTTT	CASSPQGTDTQYF	TRBV5-1	TRBJ2-3	-	-
TGTGCTAGTGGTTTGATGACCAGGGACAGGGAAACTCGGAACACTGAAGCTTTCTTT	CASGLMTRDRETRNTEAFF	TRBV12-5	TRBJ1-1	-	TRBD1
TGTGCCAGTAGTAGTCAGAGCAATCAGCCCCAGCATTTT	CASSSQSNQPQHF	TRBV19	TRBJ1-5	-	-
TGTGCCAGCAGCTCCGGGACAGGGGGAGGGGAGCAGTACTTC	CASSSGTGGGEQYF	TRBV5-4	TRBJ2-7	-	TRBD1
TGCGCCAGCAGCCACCCCGGGACAGGGGAAGCAGGGAGGAACCCCAATGAGCAGTTCTTC	CASSHPGTGEAGRNPNEQFF	TRBV4-3	TRBJ2-1	-	TRBD1
TGCGCCAGCAGCCCGGCTAAGGGTGAAAAACTGTTTTTT	CASSPAKGEKLFF	TRBV5-1	TRBJ1-4	few	-
TGCGCCAGCAGTGAAGGACAGGCTAGCACAGATACGCAGTATTTT	CASSEGQASTDTQYF	TRBV10-1	TRBJ2-3	-	TRBD1
TGTGCCAGCAGCTTAGTACGGGGTTACTACGAGCAGTACTTC	CASSLVRGYYEQYF	TRBV7-2	TRBJ2-7	-	-
TGTGCCTGGAGGAGCACAGATACGCAGTATTTT	CAWRSTDTQYF	TRBV30	TRBJ2-3	-	-
TGCGCCAGCAGCCCGGGACAGGGGGCTGCAACTAATGAAAAACTGTTTTTT	CASSPGQGAATNEKLFF	TRBV5-1	TRBJ1-4	-	TRBD1
TGCGCCAGCAGCTTTGCTAGCGGGAGGGCCCCGAACTCCTACAATGAGCAGTTCTTC	CASSFASGRAPNSYNEQFF	TRBV5-1	TRBJ2-1	-	TRBD2
TGTGCCAGCAAGGCCAGTCCGAACACCGGGGAGCTGTTTTTT	CASKASPNTGELFF	TRBV27	TRBJ2-2	once	-
TGTGCTAGTGGTTTGGTACTCGGACTAGCGGGAGAAGAGACCCAGTACTTC	CASGLVLGLAGEETQYF	TRBV12-5	TRBJ2-5	-	TRBD2
TGTGCCAGCAGACGAAACCGGGATGAAAAACTGTTTTTT	CASRRNRDEKLFF	TRBV2	TRBJ1-4	few	-
TGTGCCAGCTCACCGCGACAAATCACCGGGGAGCTGTTTTTT	CASSPRQITGELFF	TRBV18	TRBJ2-2	-	-
TGTGCCAGCAGTCAACAGGGGGCTAGCACAGATACGCAGTATTTT	CASSQQGASTDTQYF	TRBV2	TRBJ2-3	once	TRBD1
TGCGCCAGCAGCTCTCCCGGACAGGGGGTCTATGGCTACACCTTC	CASSSPGQGVYGYTF	TRBV5-1	TRBJ1-2	-	TRBD1
TGCGCCAGCAGTGAGGGCGGGGGCTACGAGCAGTACTTC	CASSEGGGYEQYF	TRBV10-1	TRBJ2-7	-	TRBD2
TGTGCCACCATGGGAGGGGGCTCGGGTCAGCCCCAGCATTTT	CATMGGGSGQPQHF	TRBV15	TRBJ1-5	-	TRBD1
TGTGCCAGCAGCTTAGGACTAGAAGCCGCCTACGAGCAGTACTTC	CASSLGLEAAYEQYF	TRBV7-2	TRBJ2-7	-	-
TGTGCCTGGAATAAGTACGTCCAAGAGACCCAGTACTTC	CAWNKYVQETQYF	TRBV30	TRBJ2-5	many	-
TGCGCCAGCAGCTTGTTAGCGGGAGACGCCTACAATGAGCAGTTCTTC	CASSLLAGDAYNEQFF	TRBV5-1	TRBJ2-1	-	TRBD2
TGTGCCAGCAGCCTACATGGGGACGAAAACACCATATATTTT	CASSLHGDENTIYF	TRBV7-2	TRBJ1-3	-	-
TGTGCCAGCAGTTTCGGGGGCCCAAACACCGGGGAGCTGTTTTTT	CASSFGGPNTGELFF	TRBV11-2	TRBJ2-2	-	-
TGTGCCAGTAGTAACCCGGGACAGGGAGGCATTCAGTACTTC	CASSNPGQGGIQYF	TRBV19	TRBJ2-4	-	TRBD1
TGTGCCAGCAGCTTAGTTTCCTCCGAGGGGTTCTTC	CASSLVSSEGFF	TRBV7-9	TRBJ2-1	-	-
TGTGCCAGCAGCGATACCGGGACGAGTGGCAATGAGCAGTTCTTC	CASSDTGTSGNEQFF	TRBV6-6	TRBJ2-1	-	-
TGTGCCAGCAGCTTAGTGGGAGGGCAGGGAGATTCACCCCTCCACTTT	CASSLVGGQGDSPLHF	TRBV7-8	TRBJ1-6	-	-
TGTGCCAGCAGCCTACAGGGCTACGAGCAGTACTTC	CASSLQGYEQYF	TRBV28	TRBJ2-7	-	-
TGTGCCTGGAGTCCCGGAACCACCTTCAGTGCCCGCTACAATGAGCAGTTCTTC	CAWSPGTTFSARYNEQFF	TRBV30	TRBJ2-1	few	-
TGTGCCAGCAGCTTAGAAGGGACAGGGACCGGGGAGCTGTTTTTT	CASSLEGTGTGELFF	TRBV11-2	TRBJ2-2	-	TRBD1
TGTGCCTGGCGACCAGAGACTTCGAACACTGAAGCTTTCTTT	CAWRPETSNTEAFF	TRBV30	TRBJ1-1	few	-
TGTGCCAGCAGTTCAGGACAGGAAACCCTAGGGAACTATGGCTACACCTTC	CASSSGQETLGNYGYTF	TRBV28	TRBJ1-2	-	TRBD1
TGTGCCACCAGCAGAGGGCTAGTGGGAGCCGACGAGCAGTACTTC	CATSRGLVGADEQYF	TRBV15	TRBJ2-7	-	-
TGTGCCGGGGCGGCCTACTATAATTCACCCCTCCACTTT	CAGAAYYNSPLHF	TRBV6-1	TRBJ1-6	once	-
TGTGCCAGCAAGATAGCCGGGGAGCTGTTTTTT	CASKIAGELFF	TRBV2	TRBJ2-2	-	-